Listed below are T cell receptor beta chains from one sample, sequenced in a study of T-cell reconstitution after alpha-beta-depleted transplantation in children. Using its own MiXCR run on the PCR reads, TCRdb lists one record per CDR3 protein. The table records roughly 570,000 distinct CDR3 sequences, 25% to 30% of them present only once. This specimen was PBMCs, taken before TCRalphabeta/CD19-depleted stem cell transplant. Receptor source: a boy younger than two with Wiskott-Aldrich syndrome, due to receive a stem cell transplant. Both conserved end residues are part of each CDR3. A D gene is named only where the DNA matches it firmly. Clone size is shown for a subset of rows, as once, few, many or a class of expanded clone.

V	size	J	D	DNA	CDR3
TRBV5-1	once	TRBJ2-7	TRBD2	TGCGCCAGCTCAGAACGGGCGGGAGGGGGCTCCTACGAGCAGTACTTC	CASSERAGGGSYEQYF
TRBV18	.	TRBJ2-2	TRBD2	TGTGCCAGCTCACCACTCGGACTAGCGGGTCACACCGGGGAGCTGTTTTTT	CASSPLGLAGHTGELFF
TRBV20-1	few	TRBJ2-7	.	TGCAGTGCTAGAGAAAGGGGTGAGTGGGAGCAGTACTTC	CSARERGEWEQYF
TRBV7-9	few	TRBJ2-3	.	TGTGCCAGCAGCTTAGCGGAGGAGCGTACAGATACGCAGTATTTT	CASSLAEERTDTQYF
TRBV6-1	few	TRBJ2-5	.	TGTGCCAGCACACCAGGGAATGAAGAGACCCAGTACTTC	CASTPGNEETQYF
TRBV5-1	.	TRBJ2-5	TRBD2	TGCGCCAGCAGCTTGGGGTCGAGCGGGGTCGAGACCCAGTACTTC	CASSLGSSGVETQYF
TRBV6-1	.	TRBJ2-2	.	TGTGCCAGCTATCGGTCTACAGGATCCACCGGGGAGCCGTTTTTT	CASYRSTGSTGEPFF
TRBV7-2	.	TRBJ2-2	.	TGTGCCAGCAGCTTCAAGTCAAGGGCCGGGGAGCTGTTTTTT	CASSFKSRAGELFF
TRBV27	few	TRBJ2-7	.	TGTGCCAGCAGTTTATCACCGGGAAGGGCCTACGAGCAGTACTTC	CASSLSPGRAYEQYF
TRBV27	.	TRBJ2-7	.	TGTGCCAGCAGTTACGACCCAGGTTCCTACGAGCAGTACTTC	CASSYDPGSYEQYF
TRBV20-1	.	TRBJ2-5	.	TGCAGTGCTAGATTGGGGGCCCGGGAGACCCAGTACTTC	CSARLGARETQYF
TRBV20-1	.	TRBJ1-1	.	TGCAGTGCTAGGGCACCGACCGGGTTAGCTGGCACTGAAGCTTTCTTT	CSARAPTGLAGTEAFF
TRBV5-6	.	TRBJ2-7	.	TGTGCCAGCAGCTTGGTGCCGCAGCGGCCCCCCCACGAGCAGTACTTC	CASSLVPQRPPHEQYF
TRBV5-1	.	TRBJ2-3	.	TGCGCCAGCAGCTCCCCACAAGCGGCCAGCACAGATACGCAGTATTTT	CASSSPQAASTDTQYF
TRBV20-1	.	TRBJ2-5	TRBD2	TGCAGTGCTAGAGAATGGGTGACTAGCCGCAACCAAGAGACCCAGTACTTC	CSAREWVTSRNQETQYF
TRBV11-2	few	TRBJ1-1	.	TGTGCCAGCAGCTTAGTACAGGAAGCTTTCTTT	CASSLVQEAFF
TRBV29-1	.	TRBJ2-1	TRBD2	TGCAGCGGAATGGGACTAGCGGACCACAATGAGCAGTTCTTC	CSGMGLADHNEQFF
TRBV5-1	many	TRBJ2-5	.	TGCGCCAGCAGCTTACTAGGACAAGAGACCCAGTACTTC	CASSLLGQETQYF
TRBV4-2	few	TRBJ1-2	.	TGTGCCAGCAGCCAAGAGACATCTAACTATGGCTACACCTTC	CASSQETSNYGYTF
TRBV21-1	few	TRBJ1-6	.	TGTGCCAGCAGCATTCCCGGTGGGGGTTGGAGAAATTCACCCCTCCACTTT	CASSIPGGGWRNSPLHF
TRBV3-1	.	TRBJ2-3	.	TGTGCCAGCAGCCAAGTCCCCCAGACTAGAACCCGCACAGATACGCAGTATTTT	CASSQVPQTRTRTDTQYF
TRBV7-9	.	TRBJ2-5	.	TGTGCCAGCAGTACCGTTCAGACCCAGTACTTC	CASSTVQTQYF
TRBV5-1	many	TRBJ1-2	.	TGCGCCAGCAGCTTGACAGACTATGGCTACACCTTC	CASSLTDYGYTF
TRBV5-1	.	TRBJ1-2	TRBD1	TGCGCCAGTAGAACCGGGACAGGCTTTAACTATGGCTACACCTTC	CASRTGTGFNYGYTF
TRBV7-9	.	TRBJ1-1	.	TGTGCCAGCAGCTTAATCGCAGGGAGGTTAGCTTTCTTT	CASSLIAGRLAFF
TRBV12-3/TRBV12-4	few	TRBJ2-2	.	TGTGCCAGCAGTTTAGGCGGGGCTATTAACACCGGGGAGCTGTTTTTT	CASSLGGAINTGELFF
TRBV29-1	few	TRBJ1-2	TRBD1	TGCAGCGTTGAAAGACGACAGGGGACCTATGGCTACACCTTC	CSVERRQGTYGYTF
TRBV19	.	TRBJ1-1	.	TGTGCCAGTAGTATAGAAGCCCCGAACACTGAAGCTTTCTTT	CASSIEAPNTEAFF
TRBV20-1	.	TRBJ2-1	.	TGCAGTGCTAGTCGAGCGGTCAATGAGCAGTTCTTC	CSASRAVNEQFF
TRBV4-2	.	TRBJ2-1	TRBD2	TGTGCCAGCAGCCAGTTTCTAGCGGTGGACAATGAGCAGTTCTTC	CASSQFLAVDNEQFF
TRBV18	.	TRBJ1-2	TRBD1	TGTGCCAGCTCACCACTAGGACAGGGTGGCTATGGCTACACCTTC	CASSPLGQGGYGYTF